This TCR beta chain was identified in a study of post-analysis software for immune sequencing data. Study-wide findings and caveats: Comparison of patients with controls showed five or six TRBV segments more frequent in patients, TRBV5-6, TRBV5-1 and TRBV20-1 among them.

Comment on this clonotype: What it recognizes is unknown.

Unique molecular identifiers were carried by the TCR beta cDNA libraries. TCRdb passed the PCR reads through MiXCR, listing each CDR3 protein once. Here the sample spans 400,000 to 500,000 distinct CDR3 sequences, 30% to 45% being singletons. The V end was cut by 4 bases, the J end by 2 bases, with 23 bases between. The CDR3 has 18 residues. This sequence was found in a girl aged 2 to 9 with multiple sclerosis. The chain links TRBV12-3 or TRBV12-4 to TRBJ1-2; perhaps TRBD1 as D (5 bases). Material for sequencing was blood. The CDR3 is CASSSFWPSKKGNYGYTF. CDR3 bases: TGTGCCAGCAGTTCTTTTTGGCCATCAAAAAAGGGGAACTATGGCTACACCTTC.